This TCR beta chain was documented in a study of blood T cell repertoires in COVID-19. This clone was seen a single time. Sequencing was performed with immunoSEQ multiplex PCR; in TCRdb, only in-frame clones are kept and a portion is missing. The table shows over 350,000 clones, with about nine tenths occurring only once. Germline V CDR1 and CDR2: MGHRA, YSYEKL. The CDR3 runs to 15 residues. Germline trimming cut 4 bases from V and 3 bases from J; bases unmatched to any gene: 5. What was sequenced was peripheral blood. The sequence was obtained from a woman aged 25 to 39 with active or convalescent COVID-19. The rearrangement links TRBV4-1 to TRBJ1-1; 10 nucleotides match TRBD1. CDR3 region: CASSPLDRGDTEAFF. Written as DNA, the CDR3 is TGCGCCAGCAGCCCACTGGACAGGGGGGACACTGAAGCTTTCTTT.